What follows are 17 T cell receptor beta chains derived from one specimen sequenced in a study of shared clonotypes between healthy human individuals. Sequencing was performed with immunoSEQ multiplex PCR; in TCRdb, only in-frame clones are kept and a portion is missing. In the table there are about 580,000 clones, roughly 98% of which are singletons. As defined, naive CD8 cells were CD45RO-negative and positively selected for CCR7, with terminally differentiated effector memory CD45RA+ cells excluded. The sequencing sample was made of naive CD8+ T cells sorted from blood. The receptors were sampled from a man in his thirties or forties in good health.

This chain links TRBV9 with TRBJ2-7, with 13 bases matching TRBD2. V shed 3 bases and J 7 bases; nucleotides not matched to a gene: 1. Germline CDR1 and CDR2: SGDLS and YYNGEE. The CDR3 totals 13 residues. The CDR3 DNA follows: TGTGCCAGCAGCGAGGGACTAGCGGGAGAGCAGTACTTC. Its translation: CASSEGLAGEQYF.

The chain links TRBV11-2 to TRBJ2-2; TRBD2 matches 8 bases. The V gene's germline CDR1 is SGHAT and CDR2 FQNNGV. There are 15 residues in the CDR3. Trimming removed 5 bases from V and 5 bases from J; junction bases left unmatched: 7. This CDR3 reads CASSRTSRRTGELFF. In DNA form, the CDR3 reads TGTGCCAGCAGCCGGACTAGCCGGAGAACCGGGGAGCTGTTTTTT. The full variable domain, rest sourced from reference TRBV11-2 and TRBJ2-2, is EAGVAQSPRYKIIEKRQSVAFWCNPISGHATLYWYQQILGQGPKLLIQFQNNGVVDDSQLPKDRFSAERLKGVDSTLKIQPAKLEDSAVYLCASSRTSRRTGELFFGEGSRLTVL.

CDR3 DNA: TGTGCCAGCAGCCCCCTGGACAGTCCTCACAATGAGCAGTTCTTC. Protein: CASSPLDSPHNEQFF. The V call is TRBV5-4, the J call TRBJ2-1; TRBD1 might be the D (6 bases). Germline lookup yields CDR1 SGHNT and CDR2 YYREEE (reference sequence). The V end lost 4 bases, the J end lost 5 bases, and 16 bases lay between the germline ends. This CDR3 is built from 15 residues.

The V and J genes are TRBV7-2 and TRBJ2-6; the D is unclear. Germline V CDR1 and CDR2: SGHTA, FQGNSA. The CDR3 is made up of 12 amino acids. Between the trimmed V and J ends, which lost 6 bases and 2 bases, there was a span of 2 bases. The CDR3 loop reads CASRAGANVLTF. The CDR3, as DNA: TGTGCCAGCAGGGCTGGGGCCAACGTCCTGACTTTC.

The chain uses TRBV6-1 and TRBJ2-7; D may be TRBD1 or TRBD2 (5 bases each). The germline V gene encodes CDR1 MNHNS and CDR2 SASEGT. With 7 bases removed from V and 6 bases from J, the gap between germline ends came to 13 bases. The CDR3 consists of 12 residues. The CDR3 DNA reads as TGTGCCAGCACGTCGGGACCCTTCGAGCAGTACTTC. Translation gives CASTSGPFEQYF.

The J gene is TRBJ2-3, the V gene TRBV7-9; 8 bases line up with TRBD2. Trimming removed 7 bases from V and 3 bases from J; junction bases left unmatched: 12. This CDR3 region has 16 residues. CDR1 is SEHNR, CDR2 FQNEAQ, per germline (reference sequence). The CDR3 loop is CASNTLERELTDTQYF. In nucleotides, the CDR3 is TGTGCCAGCAACACCCTAGAGCGGGAGCTTACAGATACGCAGTATTTT.

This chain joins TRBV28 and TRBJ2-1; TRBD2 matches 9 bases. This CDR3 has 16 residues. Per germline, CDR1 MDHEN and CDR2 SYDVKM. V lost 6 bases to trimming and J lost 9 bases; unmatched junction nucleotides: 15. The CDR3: CASRHLSGREGLEQFF. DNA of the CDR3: TGTGCCAGCAGACATCTTAGCGGGAGAGAGGGCCTTGAGCAGTTCTTC.

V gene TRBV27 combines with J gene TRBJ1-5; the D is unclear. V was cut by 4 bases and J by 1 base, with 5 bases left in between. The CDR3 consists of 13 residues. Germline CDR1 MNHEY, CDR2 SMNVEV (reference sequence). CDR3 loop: CASSSASNQPQHF. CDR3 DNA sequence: TGTGCCAGCAGTTCGGCCAGCAATCAGCCCCAGCATTTT.

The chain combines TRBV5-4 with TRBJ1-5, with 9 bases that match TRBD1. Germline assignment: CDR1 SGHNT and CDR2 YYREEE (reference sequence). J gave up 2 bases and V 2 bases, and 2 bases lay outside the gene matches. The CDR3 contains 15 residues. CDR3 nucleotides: TGTGCCAGCAGCTTTCACAGGGGGCGCAATCAGCCCCAGCATTTT. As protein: CASSFHRGRNQPQHF.

CDR3 sequence reads: CASIGGSYEQYF. The CDR3 DNA sequence: TGTGCCAGCATTGGGGGGTCCTACGAGCAGTACTTC. The chain combines TRBV28 with TRBJ2-7, with D maybe TRBD2 (6 bases). Looked up from germline, CDR1 is MDHEN and CDR2 is SYDVKM. The germline V and J ends were trimmed by 7 bases and 1 base, with 8 bases remaining between them. The CDR3 runs to 12 residues.

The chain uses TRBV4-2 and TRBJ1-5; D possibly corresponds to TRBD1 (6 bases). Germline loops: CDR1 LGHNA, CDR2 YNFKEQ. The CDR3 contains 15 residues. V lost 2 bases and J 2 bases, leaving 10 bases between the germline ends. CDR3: CASSQHRVGNQPQHF. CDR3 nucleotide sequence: TGTGCCAGCAGCCAACACAGGGTCGGCAATCAGCCCCAGCATTTT.

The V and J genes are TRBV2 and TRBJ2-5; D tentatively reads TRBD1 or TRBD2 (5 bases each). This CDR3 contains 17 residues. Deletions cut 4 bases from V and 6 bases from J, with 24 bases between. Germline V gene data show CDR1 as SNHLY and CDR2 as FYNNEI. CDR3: CASSGLDGDAVGKTQYF. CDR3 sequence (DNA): TGTGCCAGCAGTGGTTTAGACGGGGACGCCGTCGGTAAGACCCAGTACTTC.

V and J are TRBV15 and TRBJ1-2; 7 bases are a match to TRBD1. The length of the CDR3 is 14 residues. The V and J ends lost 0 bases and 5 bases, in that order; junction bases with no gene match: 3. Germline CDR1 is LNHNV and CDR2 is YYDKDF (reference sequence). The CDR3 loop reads CATSRDTGEYGYTF. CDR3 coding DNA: TGTGCCACCAGCAGAGACACAGGGGAATATGGCTACACCTTC.

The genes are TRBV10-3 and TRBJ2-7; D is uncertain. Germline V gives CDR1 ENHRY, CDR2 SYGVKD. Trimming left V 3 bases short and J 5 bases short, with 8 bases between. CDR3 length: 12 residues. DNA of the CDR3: TGTGCCATCAGTGACCGCGGCGACGAGCAGTACTTC. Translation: CAISDRGDEQYF.

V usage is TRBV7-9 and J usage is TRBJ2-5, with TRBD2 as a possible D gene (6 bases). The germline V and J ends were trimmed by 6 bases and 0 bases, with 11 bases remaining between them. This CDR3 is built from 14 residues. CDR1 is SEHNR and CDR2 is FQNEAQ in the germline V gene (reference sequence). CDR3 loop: CASRNGGYQETQYF. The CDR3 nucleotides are TGTGCCAGCAGGAATGGGGGGTACCAAGAGACCCAGTACTTC. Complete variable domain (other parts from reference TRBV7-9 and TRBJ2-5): DTGVSQNPRHKITKRGQNVTFRCDPISEHNRLYWYRQTLGQGPEFLTYFQNEAQLEKSRLLSDRFSAERPKGSFSTLEIQRTEQGDSAMYLCASRNGGYQETQYFGPGTRLLVL.

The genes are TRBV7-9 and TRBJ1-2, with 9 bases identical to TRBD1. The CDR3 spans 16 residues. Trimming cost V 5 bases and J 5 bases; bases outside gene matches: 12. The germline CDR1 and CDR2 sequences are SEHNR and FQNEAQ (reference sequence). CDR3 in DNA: TGTGCCAGCAGCCTGGGGACAGGGCTTTCTCTATATGGCTACACCTTC. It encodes CASSLGTGLSLYGYTF.

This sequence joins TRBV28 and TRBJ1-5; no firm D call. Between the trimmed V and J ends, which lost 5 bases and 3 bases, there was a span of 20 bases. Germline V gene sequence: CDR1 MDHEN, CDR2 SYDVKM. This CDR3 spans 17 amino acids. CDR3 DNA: TGTGCCAGCAGTCCCTTGTTTCCCGATAAGAACAATCAGCCCCAGCATTTT. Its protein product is CASSPLFPDKNNQPQHF.